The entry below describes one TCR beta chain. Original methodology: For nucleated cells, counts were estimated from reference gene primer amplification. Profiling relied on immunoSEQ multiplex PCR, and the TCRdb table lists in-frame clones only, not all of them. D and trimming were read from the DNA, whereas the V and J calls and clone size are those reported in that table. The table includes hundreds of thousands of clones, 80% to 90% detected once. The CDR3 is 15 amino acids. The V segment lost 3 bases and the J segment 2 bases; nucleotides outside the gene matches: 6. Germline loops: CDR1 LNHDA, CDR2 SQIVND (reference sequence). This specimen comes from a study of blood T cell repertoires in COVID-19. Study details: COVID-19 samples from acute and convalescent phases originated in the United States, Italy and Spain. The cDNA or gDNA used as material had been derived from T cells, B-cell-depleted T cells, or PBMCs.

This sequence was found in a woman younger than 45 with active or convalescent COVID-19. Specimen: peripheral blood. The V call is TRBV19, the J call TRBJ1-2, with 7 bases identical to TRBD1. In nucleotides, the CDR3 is TGTGCCAGTAGTATTGTAGGGGGCAGGAACTATGGCTACACCTTC. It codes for CASSIVGGRNYGYTF.